The 19 T cell receptor beta chains given below trace back to one sample, sequenced in a study of blood T cell repertoires in COVID-19. Assay used: immunoSEQ multiplex PCR; TCRdb lists only in-frame clones, some missing. The top ten clones hold over 9.5% of a sample with about 80,000 clones, over 70% of them seen once. Sequenced input: peripheral blood. The receptors were sampled from a man older than 75 with acute or convalescent COVID-19.

This chain joins TRBV30 and TRBJ1-1; D gene ambiguous. Trimming took off 0 bases at V and 1 base at J, with 6 bases between the two ends. The V gene's germline CDR1 is GTSNPN and CDR2 SVGIG (reference sequence). This CDR3 region has 13 residues. The chain's CDR3 is CAWSVGENTEAFF. CDR3 nucleotides: TGTGCCTGGAGTGTCGGGGAGAACACTGAAGCTTTCTTT.

The rearrangement uses TRBV30 and TRBJ2-3; 12 positions agree with TRBD2. The CDR3 sequence is 13 residues long. The V segment lost 4 bases and the J segment 5 bases; nucleotides outside the gene matches: 1. Germline assignment: CDR1 GTSNPN and CDR2 SVGIG (reference sequence). The CDR3 bases are TGTGCCTGGACTAGCGGGGGGGTAGATACGCAGTATTTT. Translation gives CAWTSGGVDTQYF.

J is TRBJ1-1 and V is TRBV30; possible D gene TRBD1, 5 bases. The CDR3 length is 13 residues. Per the germline V gene, CDR1 is GTSNPN and CDR2 is SVGIG (reference sequence). Trimming took 2 bases from V and 4 from J, leaving 11 bases between them. The CDR3 here is CAWSNGQGTEAFF. As DNA, the CDR3 is TGTGCCTGGAGTAACGGGCAGGGCACTGAAGCTTTCTTT.

The table lists this clone with a few counts. Here the CDR3 DNA reads TGTGCCAGCAACCTAGACAGGGGGCGTCCCTACGAGCAGTACTTC. This sequence encodes CASNLDRGRPYEQYF. The V call is TRBV6-5, the J call TRBJ2-7, with 10 bases aligning to TRBD1. Germline loops: CDR1 MNHEY, CDR2 SVGAGI. This CDR3 is 15 amino acids long. V trimming: 7 bases; J trimming: 2 bases; junction bases outside the gene matches: 8.

The chain joins TRBV29-1 to TRBJ2-2, with D maybe TRBD1 (6 bases). This CDR3 region has 14 residues. The germline CDR1 and CDR2 sequences are SQVTM and ANQGSEA. Trimming stripped 5 bases from V and 0 bases from J, with 10 bases between. This CDR3 is CSVSGQSNTGELFF. In DNA form, the CDR3 reads TGCAGCGTTTCCGGACAGTCGAACACCGGGGAGCTGTTTTTT.

V gene TRBV4-1 combines with J gene TRBJ1-2; D unclear. Germline CDR1 MGHRA, CDR2 YSYEKL. The V and J ends lost 0 bases and 5 bases respectively, with 7 bases between them. This CDR3 spans 13 amino acids. The CDR3 DNA sequence: TGCGCCAGCAGCCAAGACATGAGTTATGGCTACACCTTC. Amino acid sequence: CASSQDMSYGYTF.

This clone has just one count. The chain couples TRBV18 to TRBJ2-2; 10 nucleotides match TRBD2. V gave up 4 bases and J gave up 0 bases; unmatched junction bases: 8. Germline CDR1 reads KGHSH; CDR2 reads LQKENI. This CDR3 is built from 18 residues. The chain's CDR3 is CASSRGTSAGSNTGELFF. The CDR3 nucleotides read TGTGCCAGCTCACGTGGGACTAGCGCGGGTTCGAACACCGGGGAGCTGTTTTTT.

The V call is TRBV5-1, the J call TRBJ2-1; D remains unclear. Germline assignment: CDR1 SGHRS and CDR2 YFSETQ. V lost 7 bases, J lost 1 base, and 12 bases lay in between. This CDR3 is 14 amino acids long. This CDR3 reads CASGFTVSYNEQFF. The DNA for the CDR3 is TGCGCCAGCGGTTTCACAGTATCCTACAATGAGCAGTTCTTC. Variable domain in full (rest from reference TRBV5-1 and TRBJ2-1): KAGVTQTPRYLIKTRGQQVTLSCSPISGHRSVSWYQQTPGQGLQFLFEYFSETQRNKGNFPGRFSGRQFSNSRSEMNVSTLELGDSALYLCASGFTVSYNEQFFGPGTRLTVL.

The chain's CDR3 is CASSPDRKTEAFF. The CDR3 nucleotides read TGTGCCAGCAGCCCGGACAGGAAGACTGAAGCTTTCTTT. This chain joins TRBV27 and TRBJ1-1; TRBD1 matches at 7 bases. The CDR3 contains 13 residues. V shed 6 bases, J shed 5 bases, and the junction held 6 bases outside the gene matches. Germline CDR1 is MNHEY and CDR2 is SMNVEV (reference sequence).

The V call is TRBV18, the J call TRBJ1-5; D gene unclear. V shed 5 bases and J shed 2 bases, with 13 bases lying between them. Looked up from germline, CDR1 is KGHSH and CDR2 is LQKENI. The length of the CDR3 is 15 residues. CDR3 nucleotide sequence: TGTGCCAGCTCAACCGCGGGCAGTGGCAATCAGCCCCAGCATTTT. It codes for CASSTAGSGNQPQHF.

This sequence joins TRBV11-3 and TRBJ2-7; TRBD2 might be the D (7 bases). This CDR3 has 15 residues. V lost 1 base and J 0 bases, leaving 10 bases between the germline ends. Germline V gene lookup returns CDR1 SGHNT and CDR2 YENEEA. CDR3 sequence (DNA): TGTGCCAGCAGCTTAGTCGGGGGGCCCTCCTACGAGCAGTACTTC. Encoded protein: CASSLVGGPSYEQYF.

This clone has just one count. The V and J genes are TRBV7-9 and TRBJ2-2; 7 nucleotides agree with TRBD1. The CDR3 has 15 amino acids. Trimming at V came to 7 bases and at J to 0 bases, leaving 5 bases not matched to a gene. Germline-derived CDR1 and CDR2 are SEHNR and FQNEAQ (reference sequence). Here the CDR3 DNA reads TGTGCCAGCATCATGGACAGGCCGAACACCGGGGAGCTGTTTTTT. It codes for CASIMDRPNTGELFF.

This rearrangement joins TRBV7-8 to TRBJ2-3; possible D gene TRBD2, 5 bases. CDR1 and CDR2 (germline): SGHVS, FQNEAQ. CDR3 size: 15 residues. V lost 1 base and J lost 2, with 10 bases in between. CDR3 sequence (DNA): TGTGCCAGCAGCTTAGTGGCTAGCTACACAGATACGCAGTATTTT. Its protein is CASSLVASYTDTQYF.

This rearrangement joins TRBV18 to TRBJ2-7; TRBD1 is a possible D gene (5 bases). The CDR3 is 15 residues long. The ends were cut back, 3 bases at V and 0 bases at J, with 12 bases in the middle. Per germline, CDR1 KGHSH and CDR2 LQKENI. In nucleotides, the CDR3 is TGTGCCAGCTCACCGGGGCGTTCGAGCTCCTACGAGCAGTACTTC. Protein product: CASSPGRSSSYEQYF.

The chain carries TRBV20-1 and TRBJ2-1, with 9 nucleotides matching TRBD2. The germline gives CDR1 DFQATT, CDR2 SNEGSKA (reference sequence). The CDR3 runs 17 residues. J gave up 0 bases and V 3 bases, and 9 bases lay outside the gene matches. Here the CDR3 reads CSASASGGSSSYNEQFF. CDR3 bases: TGCAGTGCTAGTGCCAGCGGGGGGTCGAGCTCCTACAATGAGCAGTTCTTC.

This chain uses TRBV9 with TRBJ2-3; D is possibly TRBD2 (6 bases). The V end was cut by 4 bases, the J end by 5 bases, with 14 bases between. Looked up from germline, CDR1 is SGDLS and CDR2 is YYNGEE. The CDR3 totals 14 residues. This CDR3 reads CASSSSNSGDTQYF. CDR3 nucleotide sequence: TGTGCCAGCAGCTCATCCAATAGCGGAGATACGCAGTATTTT.

This chain links TRBV29-1 with TRBJ2-5; D gene ambiguous. V shed 4 bases and J shed 4 bases, with 4 bases lying between them. This CDR3 region has 10 residues. Germline assignment: CDR1 SQVTM and CDR2 ANQGSEA. CDR3 residues: CSVVGETQYF. CDR3 nucleotides: TGCAGCGTTGTCGGAGAGACCCAGTACTTC.

The rearrangement links TRBV7-2 to TRBJ1-1; 8 bases are a match to TRBD1. The CDR3 has 15 amino acids. Germline CDR1 SGHTA, CDR2 FQGNSA. The V and J ends lost 5 bases and 4 bases, in that order; junction bases with no gene match: 9. The CDR3 coding sequence is TGTGCCAGCAGCCTCAGACAGGGGAGGGCCACTGAAGCTTTCTTT. This sequence encodes CASSLRQGRATEAFF.

The chain is built from TRBV7-2 and TRBJ2-1; 10 bases fit TRBD1. The length of the CDR3 is 16 residues. Germline V gene sequence: CDR1 SGHTA, CDR2 FQGNSA. V lost 3 bases to trimming and J lost 4 bases; unmatched junction nucleotides: 6. CDR3 bases: TGTGCCAGCAGCTTGACAGGGGGCGCGCGATACAATGAGCAGTTCTTC. It translates to CASSLTGGARYNEQFF. Combining the CDR3 with reference TRBV7-2 and TRBJ2-1 gives the whole variable domain GAGVSQSPSNKVTEKGKDVELRCDPISGHTALYWYRQSLGQGLEFLIYFQGNSAPDKSGLPSDRFSAERTGGSVSTLTIQRTQQEDSAVYLCASSLTGGARYNEQFFGPGTRLTVL.